The 21 T cell receptor beta chains given below trace back to one sample, sequenced in a study of CD8+ T cells in alopecia areata. As the sequencing template, cDNA was produced by extracting RNA and reverse transcribing it. Assay: immunoSEQ multiplex PCR; the TCRdb copy retains only in-frame clones and omits some. The sample carries more than 200,000 clones, about 40% recorded once. Specified treatment: oral pan-JAK inhibitor, 5-10 mg twice daily. The source was CD4+ T cells sorted from blood, collected between weeks 36 and 40, from a patient treated with tofacitinib. These TCRs come from a human donor with alopecia areata.

This clone has only a few counts. The chain joins TRBV11-1 to TRBJ2-4; a possible D gene is TRBD1 (6 bases). Per the germline V gene, CDR1 is SGHAT and CDR2 is FQDESV (reference sequence). V lost 4 bases and J 5 bases, leaving 21 bases between the germline ends. The CDR3 length is 17 residues. In DNA form, the CDR3 reads TGTGCCAGCAGCTCGGGAAGACAGCAGGGGTATGAAAACATTCAGTACTTC. This codes for CASSSGRQQGYENIQYF.

This clone appeared a few times. This chain links TRBV27 with TRBJ2-1; no definite D call. CDR3 length: 12 amino acids. Trimming cost V 0 bases and J 9 bases, with 6 bases left between them. CDR1 and CDR2 (germline): MNHEY, SMNVEV (reference sequence). The CDR3 sequence is CASSLSWGEQFF. For the CDR3, the DNA is TGTGCCAGCAGTTTATCGTGGGGTGAGCAGTTCTTC.

This chain connects TRBV7-6 to TRBJ2-7; D gene ambiguous. CDR1 and CDR2 from the germline V gene are SGHVS and FNYEAQ. This CDR3 contains 13 residues. V lost 0 bases and J 3 bases, leaving 6 bases between the germline ends. The DNA of the CDR3 is TGTGCCAGCAGCTTAGCGCCCGGCTACGAGCAGTACTTC. Its protein product is CASSLAPGYEQYF.

The V gene is TRBV30, the J gene TRBJ2-2, with D possibly being TRBD2 (6 bases). The germline V gene encodes CDR1 GTSNPN and CDR2 SVGIG (reference sequence). This CDR3 has 13 residues. V was cut by 3 bases and J by 3 bases, with 8 bases left in between. CDR3 sequence (DNA): TGTGCCTGGAGAGCGGGCCACACCGGGGAGCTGTTTTTT. Translation: CAWRAGHTGELFF.

The genes are TRBV28 and TRBJ1-1; possibly TRBD1 for D (5 bases). CDR3 length: 17 residues. Trimming shortened V by 1 base and J by 3 bases, and 18 bases separated the two germline ends. The germline gives CDR1 MDHEN, CDR2 SYDVKM. CDR3 DNA: TGTGCCAGCAGTTTATTTAGCCCTTCAGGGAGGCACACTGAAGCTTTCTTT. Its protein is CASSLFSPSGRHTEAFF. Using reference TRBV28 and TRBJ1-1 for the parts outside the CDR3, the full variable domain is DVKVTQSSRYLVKRTGEKVFLECVQDMDHENMFWYRQDPGLGLRLIYFSYDVKMKEKGDIPEGYSVSREKKERFSLILESASTNQTSMYLCASSLFSPSGRHTEAFFGQGTRLTVV.

A note on this clone: Other DNA sequences of this sample code for an identical CDR3. This chain links TRBV5-1 with TRBJ2-7, with D possibly matching TRBD1 (5 bases). This CDR3 region has 14 residues. Trimming took 0 bases from V and 1 from J, leaving 8 bases between them. CDR1 is SGHRS and CDR2 is YFSETQ in the germline V gene. CDR3: CASSLEGVSYEQYF. CDR3 DNA: TGCGCCAGCAGCTTGGAAGGGGTGTCCTACGAGCAGTACTTC.

Only a few counts were recorded for this clone. This sequence joins TRBV20-1 and TRBJ1-1; D gene unclear. The CDR3 sequence is 10 residues long. CDR1 and CDR2 from the germline V gene are DFQATT and SNEGSKA (reference sequence). V was shortened by 3 bases and J by 6 bases, with 5 bases between the two germline ends. CDR3 residues: CSASDAEAFF. CDR3 in DNA: TGCAGTGCTAGTGATGCTGAAGCTTTCTTT.

This clone was seen more than once but under ten times. This sample includes further DNA sequences coding for the same CDR3. The rearrangement links TRBV5-1 to TRBJ2-1; D possibly corresponds to TRBD1 (5 bases). Trimming removed 0 bases at V and 4 bases at J, with 8 bases between. Germline loops: CDR1 SGHRS, CDR2 YFSETQ. The length of the CDR3 is 14 residues. The CDR3, as DNA: TGCGCCAGCAGCTTGGGCAGGGCATACAATGAGCAGTTCTTC. It yields the protein CASSLGRAYNEQFF.

V usage is TRBV7-9 and J usage is TRBJ1-5; D is unclear. Germline CDR1 SEHNR, CDR2 FQNEAQ (reference sequence). V was clipped by 0 bases and J by 7 bases, with 7 bases between them. CDR3 length equals 13 residues. The CDR3 here is CASSLAQWQPQHF. The CDR3 DNA follows: TGTGCCAGCAGCTTAGCGCAGTGGCAGCCCCAGCATTTT.

This clone was counted a few times. The genes are TRBV15 and TRBJ2-1; D remains ambiguous. V was cut by 0 bases and J by 6 bases, with 12 bases left in between. Germline V gene data show CDR1 as LNHNV and CDR2 as YYDKDF (reference sequence). The CDR3 loop spans 15 amino acids. The chain's CDR3 is CATSRDLVALNEQFF. CDR3 nucleotides: TGTGCCACCAGCAGAGATTTAGTGGCCCTCAATGAGCAGTTCTTC.

The V and J genes are TRBV29-1 and TRBJ2-1; 7 bases line up with TRBD1. After removal of 2 bases from V and 8 bases from J, the junction contained 9 bases not matched to a gene. Germline loops: CDR1 SQVTM, CDR2 ANQGSEA. The CDR3 has 14 residues. The chain's CDR3 is CSVEKWAGGDEQFF. DNA for the CDR3: TGCAGCGTTGAAAAATGGGCAGGGGGTGATGAGCAGTTCTTC.

This clone was seen only a few times. This rearrangement joins TRBV5-1 to TRBJ2-2; maybe TRBD2 (6 bases). Germline V gives CDR1 SGHRS, CDR2 YFSETQ. The CDR3 is made up of 16 amino acids. V was trimmed by 2 bases and J by 6 bases, leaving 17 bases between them. CDR3 DNA sequence: TGCGCCAGCAGCTTCTTCAGCGGGCAAGCCGCCGGGGAGCTGTTTTTT. Translated, it gives CASSFFSGQAAGELFF.

With respect to this clone: The sample has other DNA sequences that encode this CDR3 too. This chain's CDR3 is CASSLVGSYEQYF. The DNA of the CDR3 is TGCGCCAGCAGCTTGGTAGGCTCCTACGAGCAGTACTTC. The chain links TRBV5-1 to TRBJ2-7, with D unclear. V was trimmed by 0 bases and J by 0 bases, leaving 4 bases between them. The germline gives CDR1 SGHRS, CDR2 YFSETQ. The length of the CDR3 is 13 residues.

This clone was counted between two and nine times. This chain uses TRBV30 with TRBJ1-2; D not resolved. This CDR3 comprises 14 residues. Per the germline V gene, CDR1 is GTSNPN and CDR2 is SVGIG (reference sequence). The V and J ends lost 0 bases and 3 bases respectively, with 11 bases between them. The DNA for the CDR3 is TGTGCCTGGAGTGTAGGCGGTTCTCACTATGGCTACACCTTC. Translation: CAWSVGGSHYGYTF. Looking up the rest from reference TRBV30 and TRBJ1-2 gives the full variable domain: SQTIHQWPATLVQPVGSPLSLECTVEGTSNPNLYWYRQAAGRGLQLLFYSVGIGQISSEVPQNLSASRPQDRQFILSSKKLLLSDSGFYLCAWSVGGSHYGYTFGSGTRLTVV.

The table lists this clone with a few counts. The V call is TRBV9, the J call TRBJ2-3; no clear D. With 5 bases removed from V and 0 bases from J, the gap between germline ends came to 7 bases. In germline, CDR1 is SGDLS, CDR2 YYNGEE. CDR3 length: 13 residues. This chain's CDR3 is CASSRDSTDTQYF. CDR3 nucleotide sequence: TGTGCCAGCAGTCGCGACAGCACAGATACGCAGTATTTT.

CDR3 region: CASSLLFSGIQETQYF. In DNA form, the CDR3 reads TGCGCCAGCAGCCTACTTTTTAGCGGGATTCAAGAGACCCAGTACTTC. The chain employs TRBV5-1 and TRBJ2-5, with 8 bases fitting TRBD2. The V gene's germline CDR1 is SGHRS and CDR2 YFSETQ. The V segment lost 4 bases and the J segment 2 bases; nucleotides outside the gene matches: 10. The CDR3 contains 16 residues.

In its sample, this clone was seen a few times. This rearrangement joins TRBV5-1 to TRBJ2-1; D gene uncertain. Germline V gene sequence: CDR1 SGHRS, CDR2 YFSETQ. The V end was cut by 0 bases, the J end by 5 bases, with 15 bases between. The CDR3 consists of 16 residues. The CDR3 region is CASSLVRPGFNNEQFF. The CDR3 bases are TGCGCCAGCAGCTTGGTACGCCCTGGGTTTAACAATGAGCAGTTCTTC.

This clone was recorded only once. This chain uses TRBV5-1 with TRBJ1-2, with D perhaps TRBD1 (5 bases). Per germline, CDR1 SGHRS and CDR2 YFSETQ. CDR3 length: 14 amino acids. The V gene lost 3 bases and the J gene lost 1 base, with 10 bases spanning the gap. CDR3 in DNA: TGCGCCAGCAGCTCCTGGGACGGTAACTATGGCTACACCTTC. Translating it yields CASSSWDGNYGYTF.

The chain employs TRBV11-2 and TRBJ2-7; D perhaps matches TRBD2 (5 bases). The ends were cut back, 3 bases at V and 4 bases at J, with 19 bases in the middle. Germline CDR1 reads SGHAT; CDR2 reads FQNNGV. The CDR3 consists of 16 residues. CDR3 region: CASSFTRFAGGYEQYF. CDR3 DNA sequence: TGTGCCAGCAGCTTTACGCGTTTTGCGGGTGGTTACGAGCAGTACTTC.

The rearrangement joins TRBV29-1 to TRBJ2-1; 8 nucleotides line up with TRBD2. Germline CDR1 reads SQVTM; CDR2 reads ANQGSEA. Germline trimming cut 4 bases from V and 6 bases from J; bases unmatched to any gene: 14. The CDR3 contains 16 residues. In nucleotides, the CDR3 is TGCAGCGTTGTGAACAGCGGGAGTATAGCTGGCAATGAGCAGTTCTTC. This gives the protein CSVVNSGSIAGNEQFF.

This clone showed up just a few times. The J gene is TRBJ2-7, the V gene TRBV29-1; the match to TRBD2 covers 12 bases. This CDR3 has 15 amino acids. Germline-derived CDR1 and CDR2 are SQVTM and ANQGSEA. V was clipped by 1 base and J by 4 bases; unmatched bases: 5. CDR3 residues: CSVEGGTSGRYEQYF. The DNA of the CDR3 is TGCAGCGTTGAAGGGGGAACTAGCGGGAGGTACGAGCAGTACTTC.